This is a list of T cell receptor beta chains from one sample in a study of OX40 agonist ivuxolimab in advanced cancers. Assay used: immunoSEQ multiplex PCR; TCRdb lists only in-frame clones, some missing. The sample records 65,000 to 70,000 clones, around 90% being singletons. Sequenced here: CD4+ or CD8+ T cells sorted from blood, sampled in a trial of the OX40 agonist ivuxolimab. These receptors originate from an adult with an advanced solid tumor such as melanoma, head and neck, liver or kidney cancer. CDR3s include the opening cysteine and the closing phenylalanine or tryptophan. D genes are given only for firm matches. A clone size is listed for some rows: how often the clone was seen (once, few, many), or a class if it is expanded.

d_call: TRBD2; clone_size: -; v_call: TRBV5-1; j_call: TRBJ2-3; cdr3_length: 16; cdr3_aa: CASSFGTSILTDTQYF; cdr3_nt: TGCGCCAGCAGCTTCGGGACTAGTATTCTTACAGATACGCAGTATTTT
d_call: TRBD1; clone_size: -; v_call: TRBV6-5; j_call: TRBJ2-5; cdr3_length: 14; cdr3_aa: CASRTGALGETQYF; cdr3_nt: TGTGCCAGCCGGACAGGAGCCCTCGGAGAGACCCAGTACTTC
d_call: -; clone_size: -; v_call: TRBV10-2; j_call: TRBJ1-2; cdr3_length: 15; cdr3_aa: CASSLRAGANYGYTF; cdr3_nt: TGCGCCAGCAGTCTCCGGGCGGGGGCTAACTATGGCTACACCTTC
d_call: -; clone_size: -; v_call: TRBV19; j_call: TRBJ1-4; cdr3_length: 14; cdr3_aa: CASNQRGTNEKLFF; cdr3_nt: TGTGCCAGTAATCAAAGGGGAACTAATGAAAAACTGTTTTTT
d_call: -; clone_size: few; v_call: TRBV30; j_call: TRBJ1-1; cdr3_length: 13; cdr3_aa: CAWDGHMNTEAFF; cdr3_nt: TGTGCCTGGGACGGTCACATGAACACTGAAGCTTTCTTT
d_call: TRBD1; clone_size: -; v_call: TRBV7-2; j_call: TRBJ1-6; cdr3_length: 17; cdr3_aa: CASSLSKRTGLNSPLHF; cdr3_nt: TGTGCCAGCAGCTTAAGTAAACGGACAGGGTTGAATTCACCCCTCCACTTT
d_call: -; clone_size: -; v_call: TRBV29-1; j_call: TRBJ2-7; cdr3_length: 13; cdr3_aa: CSVEDTSLREQYF; cdr3_nt: TGCAGCGTTGAAGATACAAGCCTTAGGGAGCAGTACTTC
d_call: -; clone_size: -; v_call: TRBV30; j_call: TRBJ2-2; cdr3_length: 14; cdr3_aa: CASPCMVRAGELFF; cdr3_nt: TGTGCCTCCCCTTGTATGGTAAGGGCCGGGGAGCTGTTTTTT
d_call: TRBD2; clone_size: once; v_call: TRBV11-2; j_call: TRBJ2-7; cdr3_length: 19; cdr3_aa: CASSSYGTSGGALLDEQYF; cdr3_nt: TGTGCCAGCAGCTCATATGGGACTAGCGGGGGGGCGCTCCTCGACGAGCAGTACTTC
d_call: -; clone_size: once; v_call: TRBV14; j_call: TRBJ2-7; cdr3_length: 14; cdr3_aa: CASSQEARSGEQYF; cdr3_nt: TGTGCCAGCAGCCAAGAAGCTAGATCTGGCGAGCAGTACTTC
d_call: -; clone_size: -; v_call: TRBV19; j_call: TRBJ1-6; cdr3_length: 14; cdr3_aa: CASTAGRSRTPLHF; cdr3_nt: TGTGCCAGTACGGCCGGACGGTCAAGGACACCCCTCCACTTT
d_call: TRBD1; clone_size: -; v_call: TRBV2; j_call: TRBJ1-2; cdr3_length: 13; cdr3_aa: CASRPDRGYGYTF; cdr3_nt: TGTGCCAGCAGACCCGACAGGGGCTATGGCTACACCTTC
d_call: -; clone_size: -; v_call: TRBV5-1; j_call: TRBJ2-5; cdr3_length: 15; cdr3_aa: CASSYKEGPQETQYF; cdr3_nt: TGCGCCAGCAGCTACAAGGAAGGACCGCAAGAGACCCAGTACTTC
d_call: -; clone_size: -; v_call: TRBV5-6; j_call: TRBJ2-6; cdr3_length: 15; cdr3_aa: CASSLGRTGANVLTF; cdr3_nt: TGTGCCAGCAGCTTGGGAAGAACAGGGGCCAACGTCCTGACTTTC
d_call: TRBD2; clone_size: -; v_call: TRBV6-1; j_call: TRBJ2-3; cdr3_length: 15; cdr3_aa: CASNIQRGGTDTQYF; cdr3_nt: TGTGCCAGCAATATCCAGCGGGGGGGCACAGATACGCAGTATTTT
d_call: -; clone_size: once; v_call: TRBV15; j_call: TRBJ2-7; cdr3_length: 13; cdr3_aa: CATSRDQGYEQYF; cdr3_nt: TGTGCCACCAGCAGAGATCAGGGGTACGAGCAGTACTTC
d_call: TRBD1; clone_size: -; v_call: TRBV27; j_call: TRBJ1-4; cdr3_length: 15; cdr3_aa: CASSLNRGTNEKLFF; cdr3_nt: TGTGCCAGCAGCTTGAACAGGGGAACTAATGAAAAACTGTTTTTT
d_call: -; clone_size: -; v_call: TRBV5-3; j_call: TRBJ2-7; cdr3_length: 15; cdr3_aa: CASSSKGKETYEQYF; cdr3_nt: TGTGCCAGCAGCTCCAAGGGTAAGGAGACCTACGAGCAGTACTTC
d_call: TRBD2; clone_size: -; v_call: TRBV27; j_call: TRBJ2-1; cdr3_length: 16; cdr3_aa: CASSSPGLAPHNEQFF; cdr3_nt: TGTGCCAGCAGTTCGCCAGGACTAGCGCCCCACAATGAGCAGTTCTTC
d_call: TRBD2; clone_size: -; v_call: TRBV28; j_call: TRBJ2-3; cdr3_length: 15; cdr3_aa: CASSLAGGSTDTQYF; cdr3_nt: TGTGCCAGCAGTCTAGCGGGGGGGAGCACAGATACGCAGTATTTT
d_call: TRBD2; clone_size: -; v_call: TRBV7-3; j_call: TRBJ2-1; cdr3_length: 15; cdr3_aa: CASSLRVREENEQFF; cdr3_nt: TGTGCCAGCAGCTTAAGGGTTCGGGAGGAGAATGAGCAGTTCTTC
d_call: -; clone_size: -; v_call: TRBV19; j_call: TRBJ2-1; cdr3_length: 14; cdr3_aa: CASSGGTVSHEQFF; cdr3_nt: TGTGCCAGTAGTGGGGGGACAGTTTCCCATGAGCAGTTCTTC
d_call: -; clone_size: -; v_call: TRBV18; j_call: TRBJ2-7; cdr3_length: 14; cdr3_aa: CASSPSQGSYEQYF; cdr3_nt: TGTGCCAGCTCACCGAGCCAGGGCTCCTACGAGCAGTACTTC
d_call: TRBD1; clone_size: -; v_call: TRBV6-6; j_call: TRBJ1-4; cdr3_length: 14; cdr3_aa: CASSYKGAGEKLFF; cdr3_nt: TGTGCCAGCAGTTATAAGGGGGCCGGTGAAAAACTGTTTTTT
d_call: -; clone_size: -; v_call: TRBV27; j_call: TRBJ2-2; cdr3_length: 16; cdr3_aa: CASSLLREKNTGELFF; cdr3_nt: TGTGCCAGCAGTTTATTACGGGAAAAGAACACCGGGGAGCTGTTTTTT
d_call: TRBD2; clone_size: few; v_call: TRBV7-9; j_call: TRBJ2-1; cdr3_length: 14; cdr3_aa: CASSVSGTNNEQFF; cdr3_nt: TGTGCCAGCAGCGTCAGCGGGACGAACAATGAGCAGTTCTTC
d_call: TRBD1; clone_size: -; v_call: TRBV4-3; j_call: TRBJ1-4; cdr3_length: 16; cdr3_aa: CASSPNPGTVNEKLFF; cdr3_nt: TGCGCCAGCAGCCCTAACCCCGGGACAGTTAATGAAAAACTGTTTTTT
d_call: TRBD1; clone_size: -; v_call: TRBV18; j_call: TRBJ1-3; cdr3_length: 16; cdr3_aa: CASSTRTGGSGNTIYF; cdr3_nt: TGTGCCAGCTCAACCCGGACAGGGGGCTCTGGAAACACCATATATTTT
d_call: -; clone_size: few; v_call: TRBV6-5; j_call: TRBJ2-7; cdr3_length: 16; cdr3_aa: CASSSPSGSLGHEQYF; cdr3_nt: TGTGCCAGCAGTTCCCCGTCTGGGAGCTTAGGCCACGAGCAGTACTTC
d_call: TRBD2; clone_size: -; v_call: TRBV9; j_call: TRBJ2-1; cdr3_length: 15; cdr3_aa: CASSVTSGEYNEQFF; cdr3_nt: TGTGCCAGCAGCGTCACTAGCGGAGAGTACAATGAGCAGTTCTTC
d_call: -; clone_size: -; v_call: TRBV5-1; j_call: TRBJ1-5; cdr3_length: 15; cdr3_aa: CASSLEQGPNQPQHF; cdr3_nt: TGCGCCAGCAGCTTGGAACAGGGACCCAATCAGCCCCAGCATTTT
d_call: TRBD2; clone_size: -; v_call: TRBV7-2; j_call: TRBJ2-1; cdr3_length: 15; cdr3_aa: CASSSGARGVNEQFF; cdr3_nt: TGTGCCAGCAGCTCCGGGGCGCGGGGGGTCAATGAGCAGTTCTTC